These T cell receptor beta chains were read from a single sample in a study of T cells in Graves' hyperthyroidism and ophthalmopathy. TCRdb fed the multiplex PCR reads into MiXCR, producing one record per CDR3 protein. The top ten clones hold about 14% of a sample with approximately 430,000 distinct CDR3 sequences, 15% to 18% of them seen once. The material sequenced was blood. Receptor source: a woman younger than 30 with Graves' hyperthyroidism. Both conserved end residues are part of each CDR3. A D gene is named only where the DNA matches it firmly. A row's size may be missing; if present it is once, few, many or a size class.

TRBJ2-3,-,-,TRBV27,TGTACCAGCACCCCTCGTGGCGAGACAGATACGCAGTATTTT,CTSTPRGETDTQYF
TRBJ2-1,-,-,TRBV19,TGTGCCAGTAGTATGACGTCGCCAAGACAGAATGAGCAGTTCTTC,CASSMTSPRQNEQFF
TRBJ2-1,TRBD2,many,TRBV3-1,TGTGCCAGCAGCCGAACGGCGGGGACTAGCGGGTTAGGTGAGCAGTTCTTC,CASSRTAGTSGLGEQFF
TRBJ2-1,-,-,TRBV19,TGTGCCTCTCGACAGAAAGGGAATGAGCAGTTCTTC,CASRQKGNEQFF
TRBJ1-3,-,-,TRBV7-2,TGTGCCAGCAGCTTAGCTCCCCGCTCTGGAAACACCATATATTTT,CASSLAPRSGNTIYF
TRBJ1-6,-,many,TRBV12-3/TRBV12-4,TGTGCCAGCAGTTTAGGACAGGACGTGTATAATTCACCCCTCCACTTT,CASSLGQDVYNSPLHF
TRBJ1-1,-,many,TRBV20-1,TGCAGTGCTCCTCTTGATCGGGCAGGAGCTTTCTTT,CSAPLDRAGAFF
TRBJ2-1,-,many,TRBV5-1,TGCGCCAGCAGCACCCTGACGCCACACCTTGGGGATGAGCAGTTCTTC,CASSTLTPHLGDEQFF
TRBJ1-1,-,few,TRBV11-2,TGTGCCAGCAGCTTAGTCAAACATGAAGCTTTCTTT,CASSLVKHEAFF
TRBJ2-3,TRBD1,-,TRBV6-1,TGTGCCAGCAGTGATAAGGGGGCGCTTGGCACAGATACGCAGTATTTT,CASSDKGALGTDTQYF
TRBJ2-1,TRBD2,few,TRBV6-1,TGTGCCAGCAGTGAAGGGACTAGCGGGTCGGATGAGCAGTTCTTC,CASSEGTSGSDEQFF
TRBJ2-3,TRBD1,many,TRBV5-1,TGCGCCAGCAGCTTGGTCCGCGGACAGGGGACAGATACGCAGTATTTT,CASSLVRGQGTDTQYF
TRBJ2-7,TRBD1,-,TRBV20-1,TGCAGATTCGACAGGGACTCCTACGAGCAGTACTTC,CRFDRDSYEQYF
TRBJ2-3,TRBD2,-,TRBV19,TGTGCCAGTAGTATGCGGGTTTTGGCGGGGGGAGGCACAGATACGCAGTATTTT,CASSMRVLAGGGTDTQYF
TRBJ2-7,-,many,TRBV11-2,TGTGCCAGCAGCTCACCTCGGACAGCTTACTACGAGCAGTACTTC,CASSSPRTAYYEQYF
TRBJ2-3,-,-,TRBV9,TGTGCCAGCAGCGTTCGGGAGCCGAGCACAGATACGCAGTATTTT,CASSVREPSTDTQYF
TRBJ1-1,-,-,TRBV19,TGTGCCAGTCATCGAAGTAGGGGGGATAACACTGAAGCTTTCTTT,CASHRSRGDNTEAFF
TRBJ1-1,TRBD1,few,TRBV12-3/TRBV12-4,TGTGCCAGCAGTCAACGGACAGGGGGCTTCCGTGAAGCTTTCTTT,CASSQRTGGFREAFF
TRBJ2-1,TRBD1,-,TRBV20-1,TGCAGTGCTAGAGAACCGGGACAGGGCGGATATGAGCAGTTCTTC,CSAREPGQGGYEQFF
TRBJ2-1,TRBD1,many,TRBV19,TGTGCCAGTAGAAGGACAGGGGCATACAATGAGCAGTTCTTC,CASRRTGAYNEQFF
TRBJ2-5,-,-,TRBV5-6,TGTGCCAGCAGCTTTGCTGCGTCGGGTGTGGAGACCCAGTACTTC,CASSFAASGVETQYF
TRBJ1-2,-,-,TRBV2,TGTGCCAGCAGTGAGGCCGGAGGGGGCTACACCTTC,CASSEAGGGYTF
TRBJ1-5,-,many,TRBV6-5,TGTGCCAGCAGTTACTCAGGGGGGGTTGGGGATCAGCCCCAGCATTTT,CASSYSGGVGDQPQHF
TRBJ2-3,-,few,TRBV7-9,TGTGCCAGCAGCCAAGGAGGTCTAAGCGGCCTTGGCACAGATACGCAGTATTTT,CASSQGGLSGLGTDTQYF
TRBJ2-7,-,few,TRBV6-1,TGTGCCAGCAGCATAGGTCTATACTCCTACGAGCAGTACTTC,CASSIGLYSYEQYF
TRBJ2-1,-,-,TRBV5-1,TGCGCCAGCAGCCTGCCATCTGGGGCTAGGAATGAGCAGTTCTTC,CASSLPSGARNEQFF
TRBJ2-7,TRBD1,many,TRBV15,TGTGCCACCAGCAGAGGGACAGGGGACACCTACGAGCAGTACTTC,CATSRGTGDTYEQYF
TRBJ2-3,TRBD2,few,TRBV6-1,TGTGCCAGCAGTGCGAGGGCTAGCGGGAGGACAGATACGCAGTATTTT,CASSARASGRTDTQYF
TRBJ2-1,TRBD2,few,TRBV6-1,TGTGCCAGCACTAAAGCGGGGCCATCCTACAATGAGCAGTTCTTC,CASTKAGPSYNEQFF
TRBJ1-4,-,few,TRBV7-2,TGTGCCAGCAGCTTAGTACCTGCAACTAATGAAAAACTGTTTTTT,CASSLVPATNEKLFF
TRBJ1-4,-,many,TRBV6-1,TGTGCCAGCAGTGAAGCGCTTCCTGGACAGTTCGTTTGGGAAAAACTGTTTTTT,CASSEALPGQFVWEKLFF
TRBJ2-7,-,few,TRBV19,TGTGCCAGTAGTATGGGCAGAGGCGACTACGAGCAGTACTTC,CASSMGRGDYEQYF
TRBJ2-2,-,many,TRBV12-3/TRBV12-4,TGTGCCAGCAGTTTCCCGACAGGCTCCTCACCCGGGGAGCTGTTTTTT,CASSFPTGSSPGELFF
TRBJ2-3,TRBD2,-,TRBV19,TGTGCCAGTAACGGCCCGGCGGGAGCCGATACGCAGTATTTT,CASNGPAGADTQYF
TRBJ1-2,-,many,TRBV11-1,TGTGCCAGCAGCAAAAGCCATGGCTACACCTTC,CASSKSHGYTF
TRBJ2-1,-,many,TRBV5-1,TGCGCCAGCAGGACGGACTCCTACAATGAGCAGTTCTTC,CASRTDSYNEQFF
TRBJ2-7,-,many,TRBV7-3,TGTGCCAGCAGCTTAGGGGATAGGGAGGACGAGCAGTACTTC,CASSLGDREDEQYF
TRBJ1-5,TRBD1,few,TRBV24-1,TGTGCCACCAGCAAAACAGGGGGCGGTCAGCCCCAGCATTTT,CATSKTGGGQPQHF
TRBJ2-7,-,-,TRBV7-3,TGCGCCAGCAGCCAAGCACAGTTGACGGGAACATACTACGAGCAGTACTTC,CASSQAQLTGTYYEQYF
TRBJ2-7,-,many,TRBV7-6,TGTGCCAGCAGCTTAGAGGTGACGCTACCCGGGGAGCAGTACTTC,CASSLEVTLPGEQYF
TRBJ2-1,-,many,TRBV12-5,TGTGCTAGTGGTTTGTTAGGCGGCGGGGACAATGAGCAGTTCTTC,CASGLLGGGDNEQFF
TRBJ2-7,-,few,TRBV14,TGTGCCAGCAGCCAAGATCTAAACGAGCAGTACTTC,CASSQDLNEQYF
TRBJ2-7,TRBD2,few,TRBV4-1,TGCGCCAGCAGCCAAGAAATGGGCCTGACTAGCGGGACGACCTACGAGCAGTACTTC,CASSQEMGLTSGTTYEQYF
TRBJ2-2,-,few,TRBV6-1,TGTGCCAGCAGCGCAGGGTACTCTCACACCGGGGAGCTGTTTTTT,CASSAGYSHTGELFF
TRBJ1-2,-,many,TRBV6-2/TRBV6-3,TGTGCCAGCAGTGGCGCCACAGGGTACTATGGCTACACCTTC,CASSGATGYYGYTF
TRBJ2-1,TRBD1,-,TRBV11-2,TGTGCCAGCAGCTCGATAAGGGGGCGCGAGGGGTCCTACAGTGAGCAGTTCTTC,CASSSIRGREGSYSEQFF
TRBJ1-1,-,many,TRBV7-2,TGTGCCAGCAGCTACTCATTAGGAGGGAGGTTCGAAGCTTTCTTT,CASSYSLGGRFEAFF
TRBJ2-7,-,many,TRBV27,TGTGCCAGCAGCTTAGGCATTAGCTACGAGCAGTACTTC,CASSLGISYEQYF
TRBJ2-2,TRBD1,many,TRBV2,TGTGCCAGCAGCCAGGACAGGGGGGAGCTGTTTTTT,CASSQDRGELFF
TRBJ2-7,-,many,TRBV27,TGTGCCAGCAGTTCCGGACAGATCCGCCACTACGAGCAGTACTTC,CASSSGQIRHYEQYF
TRBJ1-4,-,-,TRBV15,TGTGCCACCAGCAGAGTTGGTGAAAAACTGTTTTTT,CATSRVGEKLFF
TRBJ1-2,-,few,TRBV10-3,TGTGCCACCAGTCGGGACGGAACTAACTATGGCTACACCTTC,CATSRDGTNYGYTF
TRBJ2-1,TRBD2,-,TRBV6-2/TRBV6-3,TGTGCCAGCAGTTACTCGGGACTAGCGTACTACAATGAGCAGTTCTTC,CASSYSGLAYYNEQFF
TRBJ2-5,TRBD2,-,TRBV20-1,TGCAGTGCCATTGACCTAGCGGGCGTAGTTAGTCAAGAGACCCAGTACTTC,CSAIDLAGVVSQETQYF
TRBJ2-2,-,few,TRBV4-3,TGCGCCAGCAGCCAGTGGGGGGATGGCACCGGGGAGCTGTTTTTT,CASSQWGDGTGELFF